This T cell receptor beta chain is from a study of Ad26.COV2.S vaccination and SARS-CoV-2 variants. As for this clone: Its specificity is unknown. Compared with germline, one end of the junction differs, possibly owing to a read error.

Study findings and constraints: Breadth and depth estimates from TCRs may understate total T cell responses.

Treatment denoted: 15 to 20 received Ad26.COV2.S at low or high dose, single or two shots; about 5 received placebo; per-sample allocation not given. Sampling happened 63 days after the first vaccine or placebo injection. This CDR3 is 11 amino acids long. CDR1 is SGHAT and CDR2 is FQNNGV in the germline V gene. Repertoires were generated with immunoSEQ multiplex PCR, while TCRdb's copy carries only in-frame clones and drops some. The sample holds approximately 340,000 clones; about 85% are singletons and the top ten take around 3.3%. The TCR originated in a person aged 18-60 years who received the Ad26.COV2.S COVID-19 vaccine or a placebo. Sequenced material: peripheral blood, taken in a trial of Ad26.COV2.S vaccine versus placebo. The chain recombines TRBV11-2 with TRBJ2-7; no definite D call. The CDR3 DNA reads as TGTGCCAGCAGCTTTGCATTCGGTCTTTTATTC. This encodes CASSFAFGLLF.